The text below deals with one T cell receptor (beta chain). CDR3 length: 14 residues. Per the germline V gene, CDR1 is KGHDR and CDR2 is SFDVKD. Trimming left V 5 bases short and J 6 bases short, with 15 bases between. These data belong to a study of blood T cell repertoires in COVID-19. Assay used: immunoSEQ multiplex PCR; TCRdb lists only in-frame clones, some missing. The table has 180,000 or so clones, 80% to 90% seen once; the top ten hold roughly 11%. The TCR originated in a human donor with active or convalescent COVID-19. The donor label of this sample is uncertain. The rearrangement joins TRBV24-1 to TRBJ1-2; weak D call: TRBD1 (6 bases). The sample was peripheral blood. The DNA for the CDR3 is TGTGCCACCAGTGGCCCCACAGGGTTGGATGGCTACACCTTC. This gives the protein CATSGPTGLDGYTF.